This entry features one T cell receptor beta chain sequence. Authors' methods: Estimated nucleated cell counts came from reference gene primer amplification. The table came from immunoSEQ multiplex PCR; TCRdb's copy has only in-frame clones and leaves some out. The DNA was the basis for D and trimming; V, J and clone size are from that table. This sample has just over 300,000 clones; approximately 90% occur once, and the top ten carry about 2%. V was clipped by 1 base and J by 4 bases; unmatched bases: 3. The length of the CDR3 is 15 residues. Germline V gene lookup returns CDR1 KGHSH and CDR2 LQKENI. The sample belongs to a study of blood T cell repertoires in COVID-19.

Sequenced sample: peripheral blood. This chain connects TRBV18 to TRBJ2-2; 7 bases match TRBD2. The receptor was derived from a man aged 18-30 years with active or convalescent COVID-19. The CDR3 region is CASSPREGTTGELFF. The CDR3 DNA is TGTGCCAGCTCACCACGGGAGGGTACCACCGGGGAGCTGTTTTTT.